Presented here are 26 T cell receptor beta chains from one specimen sequenced in a study of metastatic and nonmetastatic thyroid tumors. Until they underwent thyroid surgery, no patient had received any treatment. TCRdb re-called clones via MiXCR from the PCR reads. The profile covers 39,000 or so clones, with more than 45% appearing a single time and 24% taken by the ten largest. Sequenced input: tumor tissue. Receptor source: a male donor with papillary thyroid cancer or a benign thyroid nodule (not recorded which). Some clones in this sample may be carry-over from other donors' samples.

This clone was detected only a few times. The chain combines TRBV28 with TRBJ1-2; 8 positions agree with TRBD1. The CDR3 sequence is 14 residues long. V lost 6 bases to trimming and J lost 4 bases; unmatched junction nucleotides: 7. Germline V gives CDR1 MDHEN, CDR2 SYDVKM. This CDR3 reads CASREGTGFYGYTF. The CDR3 DNA follows: TGTGCCAGCAGGGAGGGGACAGGCTTCTATGGCTACACCTTC.

The V call is TRBV7-6, the J call TRBJ2-7; 7 bases map to TRBD1. There are 16 residues in the CDR3. The junction had 9 bases not matched to a gene; V was cut back by 2 bases and J by 2 bases. The germline CDR1 and CDR2 sequences are SGHVS and FNYEAQ. The CDR3: CASSLKVGTVPYEQYF. The CDR3 nucleotides are TGTGCCAGCAGCTTAAAAGTCGGGACAGTTCCCTACGAGCAGTACTTC.

On this clone: No conserved phenylalanine or tryptophan ends this CDR3, so it is likely a read error. The CDR3 region is CSARDASGQGNSPLHL. Here the CDR3 DNA reads TGCAGTGCTAGAGATGCTTCGGGACAGGGAAATTCACCCCTCCACTTA. V is TRBV20-1 and J is TRBJ1-6, with 9 bases fitting TRBD1. V gave up 0 bases and J gave up 7 bases; unmatched junction bases: 7. The CDR3 has 16 residues. From germline, CDR1 is DFQATT and CDR2 SNEGSKA (reference sequence).

This clone was observed a few times. The chain links TRBV11-2 to TRBJ2-7; D unclear. The V gene's germline CDR1 is SGHAT and CDR2 FQNNGV. V lost 5 bases to trimming and J lost 4 bases, with 12 bases between them. The CDR3 is 13 residues long. The CDR3 is CASSLLLAYEQYF. The CDR3 nucleotides read TGTGCCAGCAGCCTCCTCCTTGCTTACGAGCAGTACTTC.

The chain combines TRBV5-1 with TRBJ1-1; D not certain. Germline CDR1 reads SGHRS; CDR2 reads YFSETQ. This CDR3 has 12 amino acids. V lost 5 bases and J 2 bases, leaving 7 bases between the germline ends. The CDR3: CASRRVNTEAFF. The CDR3 DNA is TGCGCCAGCAGAAGGGTAAACACTGAAGCTTTCTTT.

The chain uses TRBV19 and TRBJ1-2, with D hard to call. V was cut by 3 bases and J by 2 bases, with 7 bases left in between. Germline V gene sequence: CDR1 LNHDA, CDR2 SQIVND (reference sequence). This CDR3 contains 13 residues. The CDR3 nucleotides read TGTGCCAGTAGTATGTACGAGAACTATGGCTACACCTTC. This translates into CASSMYENYGYTF.

The rearrangement joins TRBV10-3 to TRBJ1-5; the D is unclear. The germline V and J ends were trimmed by 3 bases and 3 bases, with 6 bases remaining between them. CDR1 is ENHRY, CDR2 SYGVKD, per germline. The CDR3 spans 13 residues. The CDR3 loop reads CAISEGSNQPQHF. CDR3 nucleotides: TGTGCCATCAGTGAAGGGTCCAATCAGCCCCAGCATTTT.

The rearrangement links TRBV19 to TRBJ1-5; maybe TRBD1 (5 bases). This CDR3 region has 16 residues. V lost 2 bases and J lost 2, with 13 bases in between. Germline CDR1 reads LNHDA; CDR2 reads SQIVND (reference sequence). The CDR3 DNA sequence: TGTGCCAGTAGTATACGACCCAGGGAAGGCAATCAGCCCCAGCATTTT. Amino acids: CASSIRPREGNQPQHF.

The DNA for the CDR3 is TGTGCCAGCAGTTTATGGGGGTCTATTACTGAAGCTTTCTTT. The encoded protein is CASSLWGSITEAFF. This chain joins TRBV28 and TRBJ1-1; D is unresolved. This CDR3 spans 14 amino acids. Germline V lookup: CDR1 MDHEN, CDR2 SYDVKM. Deletions cut 0 bases from V and 5 bases from J, with 10 bases between.

This sequence joins TRBV11-2 and TRBJ2-7; D tentatively fits TRBD1 or TRBD2 (5 bases each). Trimming shortened V by 2 bases and J by 3 bases, and 26 bases separated the two germline ends. The CDR3 contains 19 residues. Germline-derived CDR1 and CDR2 are SGHAT and FQNNGV. CDR3 bases: TGTGCCAGCAGCTTATCCCCAGGTTGGGGACCTACTCTCGACTACGAGCAGTACTTC. Translating gives CASSLSPGWGPTLDYEQYF.

The CDR3 region is CSASPTGHNTDTQYF. CDR3 sequence (DNA): TGCAGTGCTAGTCCAACGGGACATAACACAGATACGCAGTATTTT. The chain recombines TRBV20-1 with TRBJ2-3, with D perhaps TRBD1 (6 bases). This CDR3 is 15 amino acids long. CDR1 and CDR2 from the germline V gene are DFQATT and SNEGSKA (reference sequence). The ends were cut back, 3 bases at V and 2 bases at J, with 15 bases in the middle.

Only a few counts were recorded for this clone. The genes are TRBV30 and TRBJ1-5, with 9 bases that match TRBD1. Trimming took 3 bases from V and 3 from J; bases not matched to a gene: 12. The CDR3 totals 17 residues. Germline CDR1 and CDR2: GTSNPN and SVGIG (reference sequence). The CDR3 DNA reads as TGTGCCTGGAGCCCTGGACCCGGGACAGGGCTCAATCAGCCCCAGCATTTT. This codes for CAWSPGPGTGLNQPQHF.

The chain has TRBV19 and TRBJ1-1; D perhaps matches TRBD1 (5 bases). There are 14 residues in the CDR3. Germline lookup yields CDR1 LNHDA and CDR2 SQIVND (reference sequence). Deletions cut 5 bases from V and 6 bases from J, with 16 bases between. The CDR3 protein is CASSPVVGVPEAFF. The CDR3 coding sequence is TGTGCCAGTAGTCCCGTGGTGGGGGTCCCTGAAGCTTTCTTT.

The rearrangement uses TRBV6-1 and TRBJ1-5, with 8 bases lining up with TRBD1. With V trimmed by 10 bases and J by 9 bases, 14 bases remained unmatched. Germline-derived CDR1 and CDR2 are MNHNS and SASEGT. The CDR3 runs 14 residues. CDR3 in DNA: TGTGCCACCGCGACAGGGGCAGCTTCGGTGCCCCAGCATTTT. The encoded protein is CATATGAASVPQHF.

The chain has TRBV5-1 and TRBJ2-7, with D perhaps matching TRBD2 (5 bases). Between the trimmed V and J ends, which lost 1 base and 7 bases, there was a span of 12 bases. This CDR3 is built from 13 residues. Germline CDR1 and CDR2: SGHRS and YFSETQ. CDR3 nucleotide sequence: TGCGCCAGCAGCTTGTACGGGGTGAGGGAGCAGTACTTC. Its translation is CASSLYGVREQYF.

This sequence joins TRBV24-1 and TRBJ2-1, with 9 bases that match TRBD1. This CDR3 has 16 residues. CDR1 and CDR2 from the germline V gene are KGHDR and SFDVKD. V trimming: 2 bases; J trimming: 6 bases; junction bases outside the gene matches: 7. CDR3: CATSDSGTGSFNEQFF. The CDR3 DNA reads as TGTGCCACCAGTGATTCCGGGACAGGGTCTTTCAATGAGCAGTTCTTC.

The rearrangement joins TRBV20-1 to TRBJ2-1; 9 nucleotides align to TRBD2. After removal of 3 bases from V and 5 bases from J, the junction contained 5 bases not matched to a gene. CDR3 size: 14 residues. Germline loops: CDR1 DFQATT, CDR2 SNEGSKA (reference sequence). CDR3 in amino acids: CSASLTSGNNEQFF. The CDR3 DNA reads as TGCAGTGCTAGTTTGACTAGCGGAAACAATGAGCAGTTCTTC.

By share of the sample, this clone is medium-sized. The sample contains more than one DNA sequence encoding this CDR3. The chain combines TRBV6-4 with TRBJ2-3; 9 nucleotides align to TRBD1. Germline CDR1 MRHNA, CDR2 SNTAGT. V dropped 4 bases and J dropped 1; count of bases not matched to a gene: 0. CDR3 size: 14 residues. The CDR3 is CASSGTGGTDTQYF. The DNA of the CDR3 is TGTGCCAGCAGTGGGACAGGGGGCACAGATACGCAGTATTTT.

This clone was seen only a few times. V usage is TRBV6-1 and J usage is TRBJ1-6; D not certain. The CDR3 extends over 15 amino acids. Trimming stripped 6 bases from V and 6 bases from J, with 15 bases between. Germline V gene data show CDR1 as MNHNS and CDR2 as SASEGT. CDR3 sequence: CASSDLKGSNSPLHF. The DNA for the CDR3 is TGTGCCAGCAGCGACCTCAAGGGCAGTAATTCACCCCTCCACTTT.

The V gene is TRBV9, the J gene TRBJ1-3; 7 bases map to TRBD1. The germline V gene encodes CDR1 SGDLS and CDR2 YYNGEE. Unmatched junction bases numbered 9, after V lost 0 bases and J lost 0 bases. This CDR3 contains 18 residues. Written as DNA, the CDR3 is TGTGCCAGCAGCGTAGGAAGAGGGGGACAGTTCTCTGGAAACACCATATATTTT. Protein sequence: CASSVGRGGQFSGNTIYF.

This clone came up a few times. V gene TRBV6-1 combines with J gene TRBJ2-1; a possible D gene is TRBD2 (5 bases). CDR3 length: 17 amino acids. Germline assignment: CDR1 MNHNS and CDR2 SASEGT. Trimming left V 4 bases short and J 6 bases short, with 22 bases between. The CDR3 here is CASSAPRGRSLSNEQFF. The DNA of the CDR3 is TGTGCCAGCAGTGCCCCCCGTGGGAGATCCTTGTCCAATGAGCAGTTCTTC.

The genes are TRBV11-2 and TRBJ2-7, with 8 bases aligning to TRBD1. The CDR3 contains 14 residues. The V segment lost 2 bases and the J segment 7 bases; nucleotides outside the gene matches: 7. The germline CDR1 and CDR2 sequences are SGHAT and FQNNGV. CDR3 bases: TGTGCCAGCAGCTTACAGGGGGCTTCTGATGAGCAGTACTTC. Protein: CASSLQGASDEQYF.

The V and J genes are TRBV11-2 and TRBJ1-2; a weak D match, TRBD1 (6 bases). There are 17 residues in the CDR3. V lost 2 bases and J lost 7, with 23 bases in between. Germline CDR1 and CDR2: SGHAT and FQNNGV. The CDR3 DNA reads as TGTGCCAGCAGCTTATTCTCGCCATGGGGGCCACAGCGTGGCTACACCTTC. This sequence encodes CASSLFSPWGPQRGYTF.

The chain has TRBV5-6 and TRBJ2-5; perhaps D is TRBD1 or TRBD2 (5 bases each). V lost 4 bases, J lost 5 bases, and 15 bases lay in between. The CDR3 spans 14 residues. The germline gives CDR1 SGHDT, CDR2 YYEEEE. The CDR3 reads CASSRQGEGETQYF. For the CDR3, the DNA is TGTGCCAGCAGCCGGCAGGGAGAGGGGGAGACCCAGTACTTC.

This clone was detected only a few times. An end of the junction does not agree with germline; a read error may underlie this. This chain connects TRBV10-1 to TRBJ2-3; D gene unclear. Germline V gene sequence: CDR1 WNHNN, CDR2 SYGVQD (reference sequence). The CDR3 contains 14 residues. The CDR3 DNA sequence: TGCGCCAACAGTGCCCAGCTTGACACAGATACGCAGTATTTT. Its translation is CANSAQLDTDTQYF.

This sequence joins TRBV30 and TRBJ1-2; D is unclear. The germline CDR1 and CDR2 sequences are GTSNPN and SVGIG (reference sequence). Trimming left V 3 bases short and J 6 bases short, with 14 bases between. The CDR3 runs to 13 residues. CDR3 coding DNA: TGTGCCTGGAGAATTGTTGGCGGAAATGGCTACACCTTC. It specifies CAWRIVGGNGYTF. The variable domain in full, with the rest retrieved from reference TRBV30 and TRBJ1-2, is SQTIHQWPATLVQPVGSPLSLECTVEGTSNPNLYWYRQAAGRGLQLLFYSVGIGQISSEVPQNLSASRPQDRQFILSSKKLLLSDSGFYLCAWRIVGGNGYTFGSGTRLTVV.